These 17 T cell receptor beta chains share one sample of origin, sequenced in a study of naive and memory T cell subsets. The beta constant-region primer was an equimolar mix of two oligonucleotides covering TRBC1 and TRBC2. The ligated cDNA underwent four PCR rounds using SP2 and nested alpha and beta constant-region primers. TCRdb re-analysed the UMI-ligation and nested PCR reads in MiXCR, keeping a single row per CDR3 protein. The sample lists tens of thousands of distinct CDR3 sequences; 9% were seen once. Sequencing input: naive CD8+ T cells from blood. These receptors were obtained from a human donor in good health.

The sample holds a few counts of this clonotype. This chain links TRBV28 with TRBJ2-5, with no clear D. The V end lost 7 bases, the J end lost 5 bases, and 14 bases lay between the germline ends. CDR1 is MDHEN, CDR2 SYDVKM, per germline. The CDR3 runs to 13 residues. The CDR3 here is CASTVESGETQYF. The CDR3, as DNA: TGTGCCAGCACTGTCGAAAGTGGCGAGACCCAGTACTTC.

This clonotype came up many times. The chain uses TRBV27 and TRBJ2-7; 7 bases are shared with TRBD2. The germline CDR1 and CDR2 sequences are MNHEY and SMNVEV (reference sequence). The CDR3 has 15 amino acids. V gave up 0 bases and J gave up 4 bases; unmatched junction bases: 6. The CDR3 is CASSLSWEGRYEQYF. The CDR3 DNA reads as TGTGCCAGCAGTTTATCGTGGGAGGGCCGGTACGAGCAGTACTTC.

This chain joins TRBV6-5 and TRBJ2-7, with D possibly TRBD2 on 5 matching bases. V lost 2 bases and J 2 bases, leaving 13 bases between the germline ends. Germline-derived CDR1 and CDR2 are MNHEY and SVGAGI. There are 15 residues in the CDR3. CDR3 protein: CASSYGGEVTYEQYF. The CDR3 bases are TGTGCCAGCAGTTACGGAGGTGAAGTCACCTACGAGCAGTACTTC.

This clonotype was observed at least ten times. The V gene is TRBV7-4, the J gene TRBJ1-1; 10 bases align to TRBD1. The trim removed 1 base at V and 1 base at J, leaving 12 bases unmatched. CDR1 is SGHVT and CDR2 is SQSDAQ in the germline V gene. The CDR3 sequence is 19 residues long. CDR3 sequence reads: CASSLGEATGGRSNTEAFF. The CDR3 DNA reads TGTGCCAGCAGCTTAGGGGAAGCGACAGGGGGCCGATCGAACACTGAAGCTTTCTTT.

The rearrangement uses TRBV3-1 and TRBJ2-5, with 9 bases aligning to TRBD2. The CDR3 covers 16 residues. J lost 0 bases, V lost 0 bases, and 2 bases had no gene match. CDR1 is LGHDT, CDR2 YNNKEL, per germline (reference sequence). The CDR3 coding sequence is TGTGCCAGCAGCCAAGAGGTAGCGGGAGACCAAGAGACCCAGTACTTC. Protein sequence: CASSQEVAGDQETQYF.

This chain connects TRBV6-1 to TRBJ2-7; D is unresolved. The CDR3 has 11 residues. Trimming removed 3 bases from V and 2 bases from J, with 2 bases in between. Germline CDR1 reads MNHNS; CDR2 reads SASEGT. The CDR3 nucleotides read TGTGCCAGCAGTGAGGCCTACGAGCAGTACTTC. Translating gives CASSEAYEQYF.

In this sample, this clonotype turned up a few times. The rearrangement uses TRBV2 and TRBJ1-5; TRBD1 is a possible D gene (6 bases). Trimming stripped 6 bases from V and 5 bases from J, with 17 bases between. The germline gives CDR1 SNHLY, CDR2 FYNNEI. This CDR3 spans 15 amino acids. This CDR3 reads CASRGAQGPYQPQHF. The CDR3, as DNA: TGTGCCAGCAGGGGGGCCCAGGGTCCATATCAGCCCCAGCATTTT.

This clonotype was observed at least ten times. The V gene is TRBV6-1, the J gene TRBJ2-3, with D unclear. V gave up 3 bases and J gave up 2 bases, with 9 bases separating them. The CDR3 covers 14 residues. CDR1 and CDR2 (germline): MNHNS, SASEGT. The CDR3 nucleotides are TGTGCCAGCAGTGATTTTGCCCACACAGATACGCAGTATTTT. It translates to CASSDFAHTDTQYF.

In this sample, this clonotype turned up once. This may be a read error, as it is one base from a much larger clone. The J gene is TRBJ2-1, the V gene TRBV12-3 or TRBV12-4, with D possibly being TRBD2 (5 bases). The CDR3 runs to 14 residues. For the CDR3, the DNA is TGTGCCAGCAGCCCAGGACTGTCCTACAATGAGCAGCTCTTC. It yields the protein CASSPGLSYNEQLF.

The table lists this clonotype with a few counts. This chain uses TRBV30 with TRBJ1-1; the D gene is possibly TRBD1 (6 bases). The CDR3 is 13 residues long. V lost 0 bases, J lost 10 bases, and 15 bases lay in between. Germline CDR1 reads GTSNPN; CDR2 reads SVGIG (reference sequence). CDR3 loop: CAWSVQGALGAFF. The CDR3 DNA sequence: TGTGCCTGGAGTGTACAGGGAGCCCTAGGAGCTTTCTTT.

This clonotype was detected ten times or more. The V and J genes are TRBV11-1 and TRBJ1-1, with D hard to call. Germline CDR1 is SGHAT and CDR2 is FQDESV (reference sequence). CDR3 length equals 14 residues. V lost 4 bases and J lost 1, with 10 bases in between. CDR3 protein: CASSYGLRNTEAFF. The CDR3 DNA is TGTGCCAGCAGCTACGGACTGAGGAACACTGAAGCTTTCTTT.

This clonotype has just a few counts. The chain is built from TRBV19 and TRBJ2-1, with TRBD2 matching 10 bases. V gave up 10 bases and J gave up 6 bases; unmatched junction bases: 15. CDR1 and CDR2 (germline): LNHDA, SQIVND (reference sequence). The CDR3 totals 16 residues. CDR3: CATRLYLAGVGNEQFF. The CDR3 DNA sequence: TGTGCCACCCGACTCTATCTAGCGGGAGTTGGCAATGAGCAGTTCTTC.

In this sample, this clonotype turned up a few times. The V and J genes are TRBV13 and TRBJ2-1, with 9 bases matching TRBD1. CDR1 is PRHDT and CDR2 is FYEKMQ in the germline V gene (reference sequence). The J segment lost 8 bases and the V segment lost 4 bases, leaving 6 bases of the junction unmatched. CDR3 length equals 14 residues. CDR3 residues: CASSSRTGVDEQFF. CDR3 sequence (DNA): TGTGCCAGCAGCTCCCGGACAGGGGTGGATGAGCAGTTCTTC.

This clonotype occurred many times. The rearrangement links TRBV7-8 to TRBJ2-7; D is ambiguous. The V end lost 4 bases, the J end lost 1 base, and 5 bases lay between the germline ends. This CDR3 is 12 amino acids long. Germline CDR1 is SGHVS and CDR2 is FQNEAQ. CDR3 protein: CASSYQSYEQYF. Written as DNA, the CDR3 is TGTGCCAGCAGCTATCAATCCTACGAGCAGTACTTC.

The rearrangement uses TRBV5-1 and TRBJ2-7, with 9 bases matching TRBD1. The junction had 13 bases not matched to a gene; V was cut back by 0 bases and J by 0 bases. The CDR3 consists of 19 residues. The V gene's germline CDR1 is SGHRS and CDR2 YFSETQ. The CDR3, as DNA: TGCGCCAGCAGCTTGGGACCCCGGGACAGGGAATCTCTCTCCTACGAGCAGTACTTC. It specifies CASSLGPRDRESLSYEQYF. The whole variable domain, filled in from reference TRBV5-1 and TRBJ2-7, reads KAGVTQTPRYLIKTRGQQVTLSCSPISGHRSVSWYQQTPGQGLQFLFEYFSETQRNKGNFPGRFSGRQFSNSRSEMNVSTLELGDSALYLCASSLGPRDRESLSYEQYFGPGTRLTVT.

The chain joins TRBV4-1 to TRBJ2-7; the D gene is possibly TRBD1 (5 bases). The V and J ends lost 4 bases and 7 bases respectively, with 17 bases between them. CDR3 size: 14 residues. Germline CDR1 and CDR2: MGHRA and YSYEKL. DNA for the CDR3: TGCGCCAGCAGCCCCTCCGGACACCCCGGAGAGCAGTACTTC. Its protein is CASSPSGHPGEQYF.

This clonotype was counted many times. The chain combines TRBV13 with TRBJ1-1; D is possibly TRBD1 (6 bases). This CDR3 has 13 residues. V was cut by 5 bases and J by 2 bases, with 9 bases left in between. Germline V gene sequence: CDR1 PRHDT, CDR2 FYEKMQ (reference sequence). The CDR3 sequence is CASSRDTNTEAFF. The CDR3 nucleotides read TGTGCCAGCAGCCGGGACACTAACACTGAAGCTTTCTTT.